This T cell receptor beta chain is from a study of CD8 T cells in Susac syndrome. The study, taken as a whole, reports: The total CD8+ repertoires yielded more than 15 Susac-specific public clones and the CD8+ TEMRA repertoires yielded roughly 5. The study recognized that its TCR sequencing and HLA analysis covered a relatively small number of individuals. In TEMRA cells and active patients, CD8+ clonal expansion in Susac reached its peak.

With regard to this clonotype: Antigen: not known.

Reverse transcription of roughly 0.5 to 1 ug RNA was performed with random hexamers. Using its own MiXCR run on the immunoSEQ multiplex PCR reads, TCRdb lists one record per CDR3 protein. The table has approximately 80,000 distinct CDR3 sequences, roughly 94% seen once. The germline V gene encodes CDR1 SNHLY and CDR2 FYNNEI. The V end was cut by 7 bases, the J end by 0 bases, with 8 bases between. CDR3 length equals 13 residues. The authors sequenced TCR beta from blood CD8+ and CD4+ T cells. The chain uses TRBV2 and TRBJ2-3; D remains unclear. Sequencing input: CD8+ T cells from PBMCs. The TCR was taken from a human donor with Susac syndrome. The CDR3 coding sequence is TGTGCCAGCACCGTCCCTAGCACAGATACGCAGTATTTT. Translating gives CASTVPSTDTQYF.